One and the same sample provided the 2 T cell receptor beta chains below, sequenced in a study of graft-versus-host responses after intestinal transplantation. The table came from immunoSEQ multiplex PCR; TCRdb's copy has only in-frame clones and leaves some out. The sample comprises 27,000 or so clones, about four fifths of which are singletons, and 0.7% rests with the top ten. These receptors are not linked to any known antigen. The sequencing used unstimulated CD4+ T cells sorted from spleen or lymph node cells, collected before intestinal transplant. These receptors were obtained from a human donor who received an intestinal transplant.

The CDR3 DNA reads as TGCGCCAGCAGCTCTGACAGGGGTAATTCACCCCTCCACTTT. Translating it yields CASSSDRGNSPLHF. This chain connects TRBV5-1 to TRBJ1-6; 8 bases agree with TRBD1. The germline gives CDR1 SGHRS, CDR2 YFSETQ. This CDR3 comprises 14 residues. The trim removed 3 bases at V and 6 bases at J, leaving 2 bases unmatched.

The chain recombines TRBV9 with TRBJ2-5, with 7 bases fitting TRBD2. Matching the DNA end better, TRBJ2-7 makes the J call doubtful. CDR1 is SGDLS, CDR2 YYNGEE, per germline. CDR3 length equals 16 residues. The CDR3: CASSVEAAGAAYEQYF. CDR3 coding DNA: TGTGCCAGCAGCGTAGAAGCCGCGGGAGCCGCTTACGAGCAGTACTTC.